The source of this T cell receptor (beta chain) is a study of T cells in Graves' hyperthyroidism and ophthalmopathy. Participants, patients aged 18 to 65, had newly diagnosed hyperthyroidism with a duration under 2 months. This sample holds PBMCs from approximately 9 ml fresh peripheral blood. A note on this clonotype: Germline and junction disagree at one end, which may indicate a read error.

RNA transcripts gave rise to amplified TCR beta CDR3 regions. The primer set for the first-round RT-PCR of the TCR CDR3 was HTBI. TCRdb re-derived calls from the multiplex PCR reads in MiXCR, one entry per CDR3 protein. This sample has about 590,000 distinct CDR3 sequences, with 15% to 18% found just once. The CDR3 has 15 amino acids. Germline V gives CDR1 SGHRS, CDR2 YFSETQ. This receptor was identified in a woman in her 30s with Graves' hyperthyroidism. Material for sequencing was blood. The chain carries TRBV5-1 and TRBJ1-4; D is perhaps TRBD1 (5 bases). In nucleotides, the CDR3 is TGCGCCAGCAGCTACAGCGGGGGGACTAATGGAAAACTGTTTTTT. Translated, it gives CASSYSGGTNGKLFF.